The following is a T cell receptor beta chain sequence with its context. The CDR3 totals 14 residues. Germline CDR1 and CDR2: MDHEN and SYDVKM. Deletions cut 7 bases from V and 4 bases from J, with 13 bases between. The sample comes from a study of T cell responses to AZD1222 COVID-19 vaccine. Profiled with immunoSEQ multiplex PCR; TCRdb holds only in-frame clones, not every one. Here the sample spans about 120,000 clones, 92% being singletons. Sequencing used peripheral blood, obtained 28 days after the second AZD1222 dose. This clonotype was obtained from an adult who received the AZD1222 COVID-19 vaccine. The chain carries TRBV28 and TRBJ1-4; D call uncertain. The CDR3 DNA follows: TGTGCCAGCAAAATGAATGGCTATAATGAAAAACTGTTTTTT. Encoded protein: CASKMNGYNEKLFF.